This note documents a single T cell receptor beta chain sequence. Its antigen is not identified. Assay: immunoSEQ multiplex PCR; the TCRdb copy retains only in-frame clones and omits some. The profile covers over 14,000 clones, with 70% to 90% appearing a single time and approximately 4.5% taken by the ten largest. This specimen comes from a study of immune evolution from preneoplasia to lung adenocarcinoma. Findings of the study overall: Clonality was highest in normal lung, lower in later-stage lesions apparently. From normal lung to invasive adenocarcinoma, top clone frequencies appeared to decrease.

V trimming: 3 bases; J trimming: 0 bases; junction bases outside the gene matches: 12. CDR1 LNHNV and CDR2 YYDKDF come from the germline V gene (reference sequence). This CDR3 has 20 residues. The sequencing sample was made of FFPE minimally invasive lung adenocarcinoma tissue. V gene TRBV15 combines with J gene TRBJ2-1; TRBD2 matches 12 bases. This receptor was taken from a person aged 65-85 years with lung adenocarcinoma. The CDR3 DNA follows: TGTGCCACCAGCAGCAGGGGGCAAGGACTAGCGGGAATCTCCTACAATGAGCAGTTCTTC. It translates to CATSSRGQGLAGISYNEQFF.